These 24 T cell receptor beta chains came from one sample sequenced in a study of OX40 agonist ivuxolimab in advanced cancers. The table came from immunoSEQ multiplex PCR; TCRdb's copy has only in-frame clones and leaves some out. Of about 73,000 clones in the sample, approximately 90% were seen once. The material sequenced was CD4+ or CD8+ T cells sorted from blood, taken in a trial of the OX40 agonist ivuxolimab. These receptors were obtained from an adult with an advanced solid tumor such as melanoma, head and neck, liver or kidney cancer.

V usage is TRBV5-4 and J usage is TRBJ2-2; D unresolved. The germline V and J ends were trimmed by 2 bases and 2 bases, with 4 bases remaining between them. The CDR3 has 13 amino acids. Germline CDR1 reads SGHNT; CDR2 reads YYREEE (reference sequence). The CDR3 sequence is CASSFHNTGELFF. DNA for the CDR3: TGTGCCAGCAGCTTCCATAACACCGGGGAGCTGTTTTTT. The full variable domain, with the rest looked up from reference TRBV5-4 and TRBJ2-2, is ETGVTQSPTHLIKTRGQQVTLRCSSQSGHNTVSWYQQALGQGPQFIFQYYREEENGRGNFPPRFSGLQFPNYSSELNVNALELDDSALYLCASSFHNTGELFFGEGSRLTVL.

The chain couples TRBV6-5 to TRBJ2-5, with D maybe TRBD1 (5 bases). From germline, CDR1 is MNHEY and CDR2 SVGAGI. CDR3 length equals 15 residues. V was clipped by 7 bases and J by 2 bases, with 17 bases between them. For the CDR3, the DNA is TGTGCCAGCAAAGAAGTGCAGGGATGGCAAGAGACCCAGTACTTC. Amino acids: CASKEVQGWQETQYF.

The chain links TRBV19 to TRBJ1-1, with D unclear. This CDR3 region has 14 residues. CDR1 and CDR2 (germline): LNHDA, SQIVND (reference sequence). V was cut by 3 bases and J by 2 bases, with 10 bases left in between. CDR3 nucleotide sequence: TGTGCCAGTAGTATTTTTATGGCCAACACTGAAGCTTTCTTT. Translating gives CASSIFMANTEAFF.

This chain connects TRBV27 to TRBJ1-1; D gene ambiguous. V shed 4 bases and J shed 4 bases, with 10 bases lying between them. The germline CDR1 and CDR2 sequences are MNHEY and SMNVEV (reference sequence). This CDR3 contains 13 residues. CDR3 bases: TGTGCCAGCAGTTCTGGGGTGGCCACTGAAGCTTTCTTT. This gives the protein CASSSGVATEAFF.

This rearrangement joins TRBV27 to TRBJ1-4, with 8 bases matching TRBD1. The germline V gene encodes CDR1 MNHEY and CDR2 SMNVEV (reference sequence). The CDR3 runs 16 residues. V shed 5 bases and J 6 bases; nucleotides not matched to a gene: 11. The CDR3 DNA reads TGTGCCAGCAGTCCATACACAGGGGGTTATGATGAAAAACTGTTTTTT. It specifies CASSPYTGGYDEKLFF.

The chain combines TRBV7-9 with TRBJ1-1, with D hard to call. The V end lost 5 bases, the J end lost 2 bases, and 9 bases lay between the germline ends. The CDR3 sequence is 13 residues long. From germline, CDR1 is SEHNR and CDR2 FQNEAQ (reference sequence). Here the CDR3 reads CASSPPSNTEAFF. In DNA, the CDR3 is TGTGCCAGCAGCCCCCCATCCAACACTGAAGCTTTCTTT.

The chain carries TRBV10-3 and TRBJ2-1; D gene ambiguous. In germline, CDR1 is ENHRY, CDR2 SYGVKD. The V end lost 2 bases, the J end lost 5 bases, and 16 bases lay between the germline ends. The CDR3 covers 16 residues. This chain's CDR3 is CAISELLLKSNNEQFF. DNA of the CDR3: TGTGCCATCAGTGAGCTACTTTTAAAATCAAACAATGAGCAGTTCTTC.

For the CDR3, the DNA is TGTGCCAGCAGCGCATGGGACCAGTCAATCTATGGCTACACCTTC. The encoded protein is CASSAWDQSIYGYTF. V is TRBV9 and J is TRBJ1-2, with D possibly matching TRBD1 (5 bases). V was cut by 3 bases and J by 4 bases, with 16 bases left in between. CDR3 length: 15 residues. Germline assignment: CDR1 SGDLS and CDR2 YYNGEE.

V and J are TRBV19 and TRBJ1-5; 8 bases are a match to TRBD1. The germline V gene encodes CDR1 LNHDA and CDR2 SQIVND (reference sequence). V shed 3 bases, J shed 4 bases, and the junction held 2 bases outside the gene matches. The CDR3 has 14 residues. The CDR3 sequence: CASSIRTGNQPQHF. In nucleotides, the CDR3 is TGTGCCAGTAGTATCAGGACAGGGAATCAGCCCCAGCATTTT.

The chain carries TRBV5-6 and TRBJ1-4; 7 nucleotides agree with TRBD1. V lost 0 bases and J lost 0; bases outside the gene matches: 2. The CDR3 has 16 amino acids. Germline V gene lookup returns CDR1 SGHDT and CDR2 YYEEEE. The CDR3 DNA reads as TGTGCCAGCAGCTTGGCCAGGGGGTCAACTAATGAAAAACTGTTTTTT. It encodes CASSLARGSTNEKLFF.

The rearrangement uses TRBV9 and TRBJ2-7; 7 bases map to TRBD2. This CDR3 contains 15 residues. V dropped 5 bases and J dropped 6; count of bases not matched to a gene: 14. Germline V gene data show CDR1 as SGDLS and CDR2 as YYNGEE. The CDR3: CASSPDEASGSEQYF. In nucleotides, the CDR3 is TGTGCCAGCAGTCCCGACGAGGCTAGCGGCTCCGAGCAGTACTTC.

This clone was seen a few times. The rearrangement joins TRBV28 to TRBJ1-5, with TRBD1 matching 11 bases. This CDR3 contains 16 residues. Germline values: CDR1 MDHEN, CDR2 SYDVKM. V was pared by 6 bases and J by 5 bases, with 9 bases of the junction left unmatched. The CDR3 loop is CASSKDRGRLDQPQHF. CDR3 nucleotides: TGTGCCAGCAGCAAGGACAGGGGGCGATTGGATCAGCCCCAGCATTTT. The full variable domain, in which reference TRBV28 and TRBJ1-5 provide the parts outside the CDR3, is DVKVTQSSRYLVKRTGEKVFLECVQDMDHENMFWYRQDPGLGLRLIYFSYDVKMKEKGDIPEGYSVSREKKERFSLILESASTNQTSMYLCASSKDRGRLDQPQHFGDGTRLSIL.

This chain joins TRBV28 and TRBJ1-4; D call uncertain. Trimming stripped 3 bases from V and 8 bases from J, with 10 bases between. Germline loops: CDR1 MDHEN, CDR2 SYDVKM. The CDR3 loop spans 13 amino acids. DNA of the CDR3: TGTGCCAGCAGTTTCGAGGGCGAGGAAAAACTGTTTTTT. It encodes CASSFEGEEKLFF.

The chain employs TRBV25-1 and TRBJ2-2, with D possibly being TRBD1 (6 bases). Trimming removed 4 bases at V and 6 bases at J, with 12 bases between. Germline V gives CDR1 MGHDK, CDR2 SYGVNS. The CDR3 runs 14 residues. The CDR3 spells CASSGGRGSGELFF. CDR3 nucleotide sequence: TGTGCCAGCAGTGGTGGCAGGGGATCCGGGGAGCTGTTTTTT.

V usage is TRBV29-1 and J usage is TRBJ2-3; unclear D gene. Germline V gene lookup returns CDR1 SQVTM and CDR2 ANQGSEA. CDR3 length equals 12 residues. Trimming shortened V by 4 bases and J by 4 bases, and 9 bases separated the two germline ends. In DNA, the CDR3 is TGCAGCGTTGTAAGGGTTTCAGATACGCAGTATTTT. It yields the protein CSVVRVSDTQYF.

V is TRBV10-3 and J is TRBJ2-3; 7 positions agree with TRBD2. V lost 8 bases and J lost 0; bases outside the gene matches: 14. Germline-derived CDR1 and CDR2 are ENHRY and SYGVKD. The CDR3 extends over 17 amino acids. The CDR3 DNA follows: TGTGCCATCCTTGACCGACTAGCACCAACTAGCACAGATACGCAGTATTTT. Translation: CAILDRLAPTSTDTQYF.

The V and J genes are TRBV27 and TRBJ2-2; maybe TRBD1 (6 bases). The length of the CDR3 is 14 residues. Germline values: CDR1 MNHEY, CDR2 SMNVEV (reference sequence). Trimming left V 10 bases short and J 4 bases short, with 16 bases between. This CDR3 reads CATDSGTPTGELFF. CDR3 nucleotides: TGTGCCACTGACTCCGGGACACCCACCGGGGAGCTGTTTTTT.

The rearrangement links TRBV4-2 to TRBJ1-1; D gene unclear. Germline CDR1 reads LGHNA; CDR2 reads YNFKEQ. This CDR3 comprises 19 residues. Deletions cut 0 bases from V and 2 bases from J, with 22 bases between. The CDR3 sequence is CASSQDLSLGVSDNTEAFF. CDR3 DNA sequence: TGTGCCAGCAGCCAAGATTTGAGTTTAGGAGTCTCCGATAACACTGAAGCTTTCTTT.

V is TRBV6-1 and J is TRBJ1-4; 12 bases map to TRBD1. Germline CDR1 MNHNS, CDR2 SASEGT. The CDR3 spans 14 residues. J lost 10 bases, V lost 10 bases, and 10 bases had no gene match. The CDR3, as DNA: TGTGCCACCCTCCCCGGGACAGGGGGCGTAAAACTGTTTTTT. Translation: CATLPGTGGVKLFF.

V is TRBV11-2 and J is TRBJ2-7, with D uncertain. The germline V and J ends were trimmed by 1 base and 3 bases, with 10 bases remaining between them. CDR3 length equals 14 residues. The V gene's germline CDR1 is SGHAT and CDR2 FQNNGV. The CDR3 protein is CASSLGGFGYEQYF. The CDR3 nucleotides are TGTGCCAGCAGCTTAGGAGGTTTTGGCTACGAGCAGTACTTC.

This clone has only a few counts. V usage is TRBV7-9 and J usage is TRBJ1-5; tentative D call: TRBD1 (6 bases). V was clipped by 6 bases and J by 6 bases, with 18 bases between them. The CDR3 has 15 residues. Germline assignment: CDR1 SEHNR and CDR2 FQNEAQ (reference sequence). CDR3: CASSNSDRRSQPQHF. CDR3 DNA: TGTGCCAGCAGTAACTCGGACAGAAGGAGTCAGCCCCAGCATTTT. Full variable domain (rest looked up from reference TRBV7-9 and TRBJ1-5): DTGVSQNPRHKITKRGQNVTFRCDPISEHNRLYWYRQTLGQGPEFLTYFQNEAQLEKSRLLSDRFSAERPKGSFSTLEIQRTEQGDSAMYLCASSNSDRRSQPQHFGDGTRLSIL.

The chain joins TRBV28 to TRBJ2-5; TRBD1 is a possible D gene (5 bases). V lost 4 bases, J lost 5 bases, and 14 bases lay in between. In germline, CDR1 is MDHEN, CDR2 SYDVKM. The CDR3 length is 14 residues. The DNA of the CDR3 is TGTGCCAGCAGTTCCCCCCAGGGCGGCGAGACCCAGTACTTC. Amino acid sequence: CASSSPQGGETQYF.

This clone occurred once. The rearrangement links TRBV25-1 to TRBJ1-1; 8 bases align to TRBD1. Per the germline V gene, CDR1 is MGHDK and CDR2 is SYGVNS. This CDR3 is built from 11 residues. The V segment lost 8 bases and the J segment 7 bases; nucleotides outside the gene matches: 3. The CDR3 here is CASWTGLEAFF. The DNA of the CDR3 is TGTGCCAGCTGGACAGGGCTTGAAGCTTTCTTT.

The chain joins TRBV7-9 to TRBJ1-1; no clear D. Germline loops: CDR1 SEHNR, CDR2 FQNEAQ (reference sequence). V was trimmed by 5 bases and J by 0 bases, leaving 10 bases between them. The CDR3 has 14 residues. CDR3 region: CASSHPIMNTEAFF. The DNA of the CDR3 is TGTGCCAGCAGCCATCCAATTATGAACACTGAAGCTTTCTTT.